Below, 15 T cell receptor beta chains from the same sample are listed, as sequenced in a study of cytomegalovirus exposure and HLA in healthy donors. The method was immunoSEQ multiplex PCR; TCRdb's version includes in-frame clones alone and lacks a portion of them. The profile shows 250,000 to 400,000 clones, roughly 88% of them singletons. Sequencing input: PBMCs. The receptors here all came from a man aged 30 to 39 in good health and CMV-seronegative.

This clone was counted a few times. The chain couples TRBV7-6 to TRBJ2-7, with 8 positions matching TRBD1. CDR3 length: 15 residues. Trimming at V came to 2 bases and at J to 6 bases, leaving 9 bases not matched to a gene. Germline assignment: CDR1 SGHVS and CDR2 FNYEAQ. The CDR3, as DNA: TGTGCCAGCAGCTTATCCGGACAGGGAACTCTCGAGCAGTACTTC. It codes for CASSLSGQGTLEQYF.

The chain links TRBV2 to TRBJ2-5; D unresolved. Trimming removed 3 bases at V and 1 base at J, with 9 bases between. CDR1 and CDR2 (germline): SNHLY, FYNNEI. The CDR3 is 14 residues long. The CDR3 nucleotides are TGTGCCAGCAGTGAGACTGATTTCCAAGAGACCCAGTACTTC. Translated, it gives CASSETDFQETQYF.

The V gene is TRBV5-4, the J gene TRBJ1-5; tentative D call: TRBD1 (5 bases). The CDR3 covers 13 residues. CDR1 and CDR2 (germline): SGHNT, YYREEE (reference sequence). V lost 3 bases, J lost 3 bases, and 7 bases lay in between. CDR3 sequence: CASSSGLNQPQHF. CDR3 in DNA: TGTGCCAGCAGCTCGGGACTCAATCAGCCCCAGCATTTT.

The J gene is TRBJ2-7, the V gene TRBV7-9; weak D call: TRBD1 (6 bases). The germline V gene encodes CDR1 SEHNR and CDR2 FQNEAQ (reference sequence). V was clipped by 5 bases and J by 0 bases, with 17 bases between them. The CDR3 covers 16 residues. In nucleotides, the CDR3 is TGTGCCAGCAGCCCTTCCCTACGACAGGACTCCTACGAGCAGTACTTC. Amino acids: CASSPSLRQDSYEQYF. Together with reference TRBV7-9 and TRBJ2-7, the CDR3 gives the full variable domain: DTGVSQNPRHKITKRGQNVTFRCDPISEHNRLYWYRQTLGQGPEFLTYFQNEAQLEKSRLLSDRFSAERPKGSFSTLEIQRTEQGDSAMYLCASSPSLRQDSYEQYFGPGTRLTVT.

The chain joins TRBV6-5 to TRBJ1-1; maybe TRBD1 (5 bases). CDR3 length: 13 amino acids. The germline V gene encodes CDR1 MNHEY and CDR2 SVGAGI. V was pared by 2 bases and J by 3 bases, with 7 bases between. The CDR3 DNA reads as TGTGCCAGCAGTTACAGGGGTGACACTGAAGCTTTCTTT. This translates into CASSYRGDTEAFF.

A note on this clone: Within the sample, other DNA sequences also encode this same CDR3. The V call is TRBV9, the J call TRBJ2-1; 11 bases are a match to TRBD2. The CDR3 has 15 residues. V lost 4 bases to trimming and J lost 6 bases; unmatched junction nucleotides: 6. The germline gives CDR1 SGDLS, CDR2 YYNGEE. DNA for the CDR3: TGTGCCAGCAGCTTTAGCGGGGGGGCCTCCAATGAGCAGTTCTTC. Protein: CASSFSGGASNEQFF. The full variable domain, rest sourced from reference TRBV9 and TRBJ2-1, is DSGVTQTPKHLITATGQRVTLRCSPRSGDLSVYWYQQSLDQGLQFLIQYYNGEERAKGNILERFSAQQFPDLHSELNLSSLELGDSALYFCASSFSGGASNEQFFGPGTRLTVL.

The V and J genes are TRBV2 and TRBJ2-3; D unresolved. Looked up from germline, CDR1 is SNHLY and CDR2 is FYNNEI. V was trimmed by 2 bases and J by 5 bases, leaving 8 bases between them. The CDR3 extends over 13 amino acids. CDR3 protein: CASSELALDTQYF. The CDR3 DNA is TGTGCCAGCAGTGAACTTGCGTTAGATACGCAGTATTTT.

The chain is built from TRBV6-5 and TRBJ1-2; 10 bases align to TRBD1. This CDR3 is 15 amino acids long. The V and J ends lost 4 bases and 2 bases, in that order; junction bases with no gene match: 4. The germline CDR1 and CDR2 sequences are MNHEY and SVGAGI. The CDR3 sequence is CASSSGTGVNYGYTF. In DNA form, the CDR3 reads TGTGCCAGCAGTTCCGGGACAGGGGTGAACTATGGCTACACCTTC.

For the CDR3, the DNA is TGTGCCAGCAGCACTGGGACTAGCGAATACTTC. Its protein product is CASSTGTSEYF. J is TRBJ2-7 and V is TRBV5-4; 10 bases fit TRBD2. V shed 4 bases, J shed 13 bases, and the junction held 5 bases outside the gene matches. Germline values: CDR1 SGHNT, CDR2 YYREEE (reference sequence). The CDR3 is 11 residues long.

The chain carries TRBV10-3 and TRBJ1-2; possible D gene TRBD1, 6 bases. The V and J ends lost 5 bases and 1 base respectively, with 20 bases between them. The CDR3 sequence is 17 residues long. Germline V gives CDR1 ENHRY, CDR2 SYGVKD. In nucleotides, the CDR3 is TGTGCCATCAGTCGGGGATTTGAACAGGGAGATAACTATGGCTACACCTTC. It is translated as CAISRGFEQGDNYGYTF.

V and J are TRBV6-5 and TRBJ2-2, with D perhaps TRBD2 (5 bases). This CDR3 has 14 amino acids. Trimming left V 4 bases short and J 7 bases short, with 13 bases between. Germline CDR1 reads MNHEY; CDR2 reads SVGAGI. CDR3 protein: CASSLYGLFGELFF. CDR3 sequence (DNA): TGTGCCAGCAGTTTATACGGACTGTTCGGGGAGCTGTTTTTT.

A few counts support this clone. This chain joins TRBV7-2 and TRBJ1-2, with D hard to call. Trimming removed 3 bases from V and 7 bases from J, with 18 bases in between. CDR3 length: 15 amino acids. Germline-derived CDR1 and CDR2 are SGHTA and FQGNSA. CDR3 sequence reads: CASSLGFGTEGGYTF. In nucleotides, the CDR3 is TGTGCCAGCAGCTTGGGTTTCGGTACAGAAGGTGGCTACACCTTC.

The rearrangement joins TRBV12-5 to TRBJ1-3; perhaps TRBD1 as D (5 bases). The CDR3 consists of 16 residues. V lost 1 base to trimming and J lost 0 bases, with 10 bases between them. Germline V gene lookup returns CDR1 LGHNT and CDR2 FRNRAP. CDR3 region: CASGLGRQSSGNTIYF. The CDR3 DNA reads TGTGCTAGTGGTTTGGGTAGACAGAGCTCTGGAAACACCATATATTTT.

V is TRBV15 and J is TRBJ1-5; D is uncertain. There are 13 residues in the CDR3. Between the trimmed V and J ends, which lost 1 base and 5 bases, there was a span of 6 bases. The germline gives CDR1 LNHNV, CDR2 YYDKDF (reference sequence). The CDR3 is CATSRAGHQPQHF. CDR3 nucleotide sequence: TGTGCCACCAGCAGAGCCGGTCATCAGCCCCAGCATTTT.

The chain joins TRBV29-1 to TRBJ2-7, with D uncertain. Germline V gene sequence: CDR1 SQVTM, CDR2 ANQGSEA. V shed 4 bases and J shed 0 bases, with 10 bases lying between them. This CDR3 is 13 amino acids long. CDR3 nucleotide sequence: TGCAGCGTTGCCTTTACGAGCTCCTACGAGCAGTACTTC. Protein sequence: CSVAFTSSYEQYF.